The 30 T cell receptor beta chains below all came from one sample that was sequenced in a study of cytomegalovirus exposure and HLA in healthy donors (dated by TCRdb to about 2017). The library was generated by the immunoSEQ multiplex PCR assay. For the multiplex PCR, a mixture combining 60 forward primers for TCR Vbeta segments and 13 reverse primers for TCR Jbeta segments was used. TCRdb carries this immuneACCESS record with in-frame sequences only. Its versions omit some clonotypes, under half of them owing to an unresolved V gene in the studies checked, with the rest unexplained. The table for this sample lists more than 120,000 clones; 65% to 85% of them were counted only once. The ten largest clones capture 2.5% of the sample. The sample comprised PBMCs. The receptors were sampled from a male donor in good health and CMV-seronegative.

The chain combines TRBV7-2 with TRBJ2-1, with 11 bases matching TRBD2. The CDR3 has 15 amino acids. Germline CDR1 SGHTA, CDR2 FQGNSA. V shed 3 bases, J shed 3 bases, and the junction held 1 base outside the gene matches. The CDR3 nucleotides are TGTGCCAGCAGCTTGACTAGCGGGAACTACAATGAGCAGTTCTTC. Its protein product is CASSLTSGNYNEQFF.

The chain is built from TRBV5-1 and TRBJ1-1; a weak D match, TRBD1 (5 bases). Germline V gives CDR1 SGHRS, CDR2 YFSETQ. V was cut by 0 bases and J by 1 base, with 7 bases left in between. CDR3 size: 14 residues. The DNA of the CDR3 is TGCGCCAGCAGCTTGGACGGGGGGAACACTGAAGCTTTCTTT. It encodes CASSLDGGNTEAFF.

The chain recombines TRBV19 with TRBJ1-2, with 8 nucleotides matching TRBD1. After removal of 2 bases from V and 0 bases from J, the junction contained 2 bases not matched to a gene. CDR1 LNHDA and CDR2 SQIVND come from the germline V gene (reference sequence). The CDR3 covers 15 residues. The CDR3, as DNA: TGTGCCAGTAGTATAAGGACAGGGACTAACTATGGCTACACCTTC. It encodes CASSIRTGTNYGYTF.

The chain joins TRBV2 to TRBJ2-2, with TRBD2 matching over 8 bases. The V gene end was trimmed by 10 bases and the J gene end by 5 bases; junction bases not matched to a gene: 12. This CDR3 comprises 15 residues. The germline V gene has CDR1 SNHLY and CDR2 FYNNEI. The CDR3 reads CATWGGLGSTGELFF. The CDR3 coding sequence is TGTGCCACCTGGGGGGGACTAGGATCGACCGGGGAGCTGTTTTTT.

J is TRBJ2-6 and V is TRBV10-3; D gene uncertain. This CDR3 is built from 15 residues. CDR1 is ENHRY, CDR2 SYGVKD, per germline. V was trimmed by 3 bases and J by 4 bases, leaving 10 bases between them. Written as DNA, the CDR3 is TGTGCCATCAGTGATGACCTAGGAGGGGCCAACGTCCTGACTTTC. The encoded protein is CAISDDLGGANVLTF.

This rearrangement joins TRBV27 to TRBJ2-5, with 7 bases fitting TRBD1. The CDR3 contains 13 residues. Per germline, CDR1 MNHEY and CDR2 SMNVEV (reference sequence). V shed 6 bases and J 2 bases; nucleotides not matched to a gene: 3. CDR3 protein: CASSRDRQETQYF. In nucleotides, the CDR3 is TGTGCCAGCAGCCGGGACAGACAAGAGACCCAGTACTTC.

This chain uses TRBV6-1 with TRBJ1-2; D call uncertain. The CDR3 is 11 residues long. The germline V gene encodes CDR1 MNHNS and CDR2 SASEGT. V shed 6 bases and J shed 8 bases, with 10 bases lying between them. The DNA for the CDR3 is TGTGCCAGCAGCGCTAAAGTAGGCTACACCTTC. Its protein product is CASSAKVGYTF.

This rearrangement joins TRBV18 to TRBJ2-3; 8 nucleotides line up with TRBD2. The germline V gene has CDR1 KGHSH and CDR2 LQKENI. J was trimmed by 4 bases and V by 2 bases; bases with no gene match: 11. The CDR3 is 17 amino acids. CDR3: CASSPLVSGRGADTQYF. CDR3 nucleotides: TGTGCCAGCTCACCATTAGTCAGCGGGAGAGGCGCAGATACGCAGTATTTT.

The CDR3 DNA is TGTGCCATCAGTGAGTCTTCATTTTCAGATACGCAGTATTTT. The encoded protein is CAISESSFSDTQYF. The V and J genes are TRBV10-3 and TRBJ2-3; D gene ambiguous. Germline loops: CDR1 ENHRY, CDR2 SYGVKD. Trimming shortened V by 0 bases and J by 4 bases, and 8 bases separated the two germline ends. The CDR3 loop spans 14 amino acids.

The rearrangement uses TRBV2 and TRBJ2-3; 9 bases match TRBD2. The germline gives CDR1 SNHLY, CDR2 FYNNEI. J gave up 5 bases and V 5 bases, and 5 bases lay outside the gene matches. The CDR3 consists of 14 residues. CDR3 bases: TGTGCCAGCAGTCCAGCGGGAGGTGGAGATACGCAGTATTTT. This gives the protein CASSPAGGGDTQYF.

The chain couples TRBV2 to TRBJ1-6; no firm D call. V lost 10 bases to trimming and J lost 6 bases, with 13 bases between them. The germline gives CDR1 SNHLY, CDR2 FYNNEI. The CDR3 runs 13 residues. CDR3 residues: CATHQWLNSPLHF. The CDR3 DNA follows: TGTGCCACCCACCAGTGGCTTAATTCACCCCTCCACTTT.

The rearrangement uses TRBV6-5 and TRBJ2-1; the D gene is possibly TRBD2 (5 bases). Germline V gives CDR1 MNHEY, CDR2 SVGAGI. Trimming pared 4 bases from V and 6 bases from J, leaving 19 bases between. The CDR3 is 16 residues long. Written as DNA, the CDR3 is TGTGCCAGCAGTTCGTTCCGGGAATACGATTTCAATGAGCAGTTCTTC. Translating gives CASSSFREYDFNEQFF.

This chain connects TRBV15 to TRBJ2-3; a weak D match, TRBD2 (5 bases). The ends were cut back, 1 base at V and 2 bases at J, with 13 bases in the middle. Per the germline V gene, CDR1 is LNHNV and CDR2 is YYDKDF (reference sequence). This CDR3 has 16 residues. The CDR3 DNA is TGTGCCACCAGCAGAGTTCTAGCAGGAACCACAGATACGCAGTATTTT. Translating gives CATSRVLAGTTDTQYF.

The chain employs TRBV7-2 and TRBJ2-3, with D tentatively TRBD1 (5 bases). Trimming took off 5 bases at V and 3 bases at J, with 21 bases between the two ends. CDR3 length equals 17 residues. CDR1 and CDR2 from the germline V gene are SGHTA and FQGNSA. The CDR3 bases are TGTGCCAGCAGCCGCACAACATTATCAGGGTCGACAGATACGCAGTATTTT. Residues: CASSRTTLSGSTDTQYF.

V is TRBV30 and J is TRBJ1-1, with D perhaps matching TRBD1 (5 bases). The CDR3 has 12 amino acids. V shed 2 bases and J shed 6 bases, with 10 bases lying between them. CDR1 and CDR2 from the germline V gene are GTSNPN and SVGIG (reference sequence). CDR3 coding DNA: TGTGCCTGGAGTAGCCAGGGTCCTGAAGCTTTCTTT. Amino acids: CAWSSQGPEAFF. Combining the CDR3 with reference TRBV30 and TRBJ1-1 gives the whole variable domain SQTIHQWPATLVQPVGSPLSLECTVEGTSNPNLYWYRQAAGRGLQLLFYSVGIGQISSEVPQNLSASRPQDRQFILSSKKLLLSDSGFYLCAWSSQGPEAFFGQGTRLTVV.

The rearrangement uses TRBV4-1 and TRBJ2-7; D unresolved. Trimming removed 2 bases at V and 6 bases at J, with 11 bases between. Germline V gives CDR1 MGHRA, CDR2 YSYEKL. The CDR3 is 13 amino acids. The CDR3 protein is CASSQLPVGEQYF. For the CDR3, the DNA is TGCGCCAGCAGCCAACTACCCGTCGGCGAGCAGTACTTC.

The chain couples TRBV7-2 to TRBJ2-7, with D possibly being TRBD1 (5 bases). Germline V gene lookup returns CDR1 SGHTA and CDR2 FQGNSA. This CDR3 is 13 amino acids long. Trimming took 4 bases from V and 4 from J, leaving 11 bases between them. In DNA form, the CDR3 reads TGTGCCAGCAGCTCCCGTAGGGGTTACGAGCAGTACTTC. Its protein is CASSSRRGYEQYF. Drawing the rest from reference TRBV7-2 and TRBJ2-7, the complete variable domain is GAGVSQSPSNKVTEKGKDVELRCDPISGHTALYWYRQSLGQGLEFLIYFQGNSAPDKSGLPSDRFSAERTGGSVSTLTIQRTQQEDSAVYLCASSSRRGYEQYFGPGTRLTVT.

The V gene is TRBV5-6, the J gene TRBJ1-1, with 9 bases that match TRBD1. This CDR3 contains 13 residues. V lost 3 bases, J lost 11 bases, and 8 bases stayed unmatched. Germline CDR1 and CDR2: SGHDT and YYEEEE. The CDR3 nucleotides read TGTGCCAGCAGCTCTTATGGGACAGGGAATGCTTTCTTT. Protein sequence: CASSSYGTGNAFF.

CDR3 in amino acids: CASSKCTSQEQFF. The CDR3 DNA reads as TGTGCCAGCAGCAAGTGCACATCCCAAGAGCAGTTCTTC. V usage is TRBV21-1 and J usage is TRBJ2-1; the table calls TRBD1, which could not be checked here. TRBV21-1 is designated a pseudogene. The CDR3 runs to 13 residues.

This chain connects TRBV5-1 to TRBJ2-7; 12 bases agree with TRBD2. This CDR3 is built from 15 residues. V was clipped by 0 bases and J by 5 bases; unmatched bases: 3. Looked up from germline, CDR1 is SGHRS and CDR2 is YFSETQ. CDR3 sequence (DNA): TGCGCCAGCAGCTTGGGACTAGCGGGAGTGGACGAGCAGTACTTC. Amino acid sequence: CASSLGLAGVDEQYF.

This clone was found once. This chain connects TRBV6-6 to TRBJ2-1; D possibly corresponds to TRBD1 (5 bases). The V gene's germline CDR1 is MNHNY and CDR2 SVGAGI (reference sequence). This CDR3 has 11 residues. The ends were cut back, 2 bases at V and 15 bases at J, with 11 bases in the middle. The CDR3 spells CASSYQGGGFF. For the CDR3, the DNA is TGTGCCAGCAGTTACCAGGGCGGTGGGTTCTTC.

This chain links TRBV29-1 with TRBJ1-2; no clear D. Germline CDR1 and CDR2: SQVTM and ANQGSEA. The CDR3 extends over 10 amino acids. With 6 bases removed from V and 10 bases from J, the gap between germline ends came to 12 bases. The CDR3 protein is CSVYPEYYTF. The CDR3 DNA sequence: TGCAGCGTATACCCGGAGTACTACACCTTC.

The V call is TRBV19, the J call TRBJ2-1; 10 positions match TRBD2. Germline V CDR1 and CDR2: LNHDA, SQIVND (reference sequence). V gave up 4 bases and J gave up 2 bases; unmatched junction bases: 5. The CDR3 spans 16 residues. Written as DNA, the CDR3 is TGTGCCAGTAGTACCCCCGGACTAGCGGCCTACAATGAGCAGTTCTTC. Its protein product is CASSTPGLAAYNEQFF.

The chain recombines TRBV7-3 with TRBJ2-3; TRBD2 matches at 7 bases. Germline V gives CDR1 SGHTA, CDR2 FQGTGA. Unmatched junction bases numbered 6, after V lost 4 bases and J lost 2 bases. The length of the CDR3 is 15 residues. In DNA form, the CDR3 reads TGTGCCAGCAGCTGGGGGGGACGGTTCACAGATACGCAGTATTTT. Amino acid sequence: CASSWGGRFTDTQYF.

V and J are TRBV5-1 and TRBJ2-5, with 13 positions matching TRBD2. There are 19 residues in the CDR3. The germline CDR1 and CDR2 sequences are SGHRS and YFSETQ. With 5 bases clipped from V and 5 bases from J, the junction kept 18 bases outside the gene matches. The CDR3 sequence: CASRRSKLAGGPTIETQYF. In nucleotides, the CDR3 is TGCGCCAGCAGGCGATCAAAACTAGCGGGAGGGCCTACTATCGAGACCCAGTACTTC.

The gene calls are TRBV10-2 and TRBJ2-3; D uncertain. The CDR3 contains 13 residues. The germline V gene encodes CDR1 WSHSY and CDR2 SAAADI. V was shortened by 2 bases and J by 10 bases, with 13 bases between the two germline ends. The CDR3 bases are TGCGCCAGCAGTGAGCCATCGACTCTCGCGCAGTATTTT. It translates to CASSEPSTLAQYF.

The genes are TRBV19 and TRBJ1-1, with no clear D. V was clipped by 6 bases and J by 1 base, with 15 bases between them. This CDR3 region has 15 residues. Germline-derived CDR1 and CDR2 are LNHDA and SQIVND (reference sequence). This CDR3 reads CASRILAGGNTEAFF. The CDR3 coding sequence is TGTGCCAGTAGGATCCTGGCGGGTGGGAACACTGAAGCTTTCTTT.

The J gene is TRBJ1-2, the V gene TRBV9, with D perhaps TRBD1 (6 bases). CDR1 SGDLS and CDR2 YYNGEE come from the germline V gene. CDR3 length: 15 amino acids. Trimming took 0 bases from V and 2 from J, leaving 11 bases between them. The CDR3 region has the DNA TGTGCCAGCAGCGTAGGAAGAGACAGGAACTATGGCTACACCTTC. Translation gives CASSVGRDRNYGYTF.

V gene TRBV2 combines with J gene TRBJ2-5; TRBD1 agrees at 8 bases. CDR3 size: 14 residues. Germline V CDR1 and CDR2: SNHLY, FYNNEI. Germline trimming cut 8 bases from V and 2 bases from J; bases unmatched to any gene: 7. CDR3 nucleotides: TGTGCCAGCCGGTCGTACAGGGGGCAAGAGACCCAGTACTTC. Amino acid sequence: CASRSYRGQETQYF.

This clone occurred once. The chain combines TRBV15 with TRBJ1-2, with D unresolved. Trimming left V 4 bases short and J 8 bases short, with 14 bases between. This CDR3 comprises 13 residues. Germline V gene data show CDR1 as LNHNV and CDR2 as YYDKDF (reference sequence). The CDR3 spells CATSNSNYAGYTF. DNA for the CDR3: TGTGCCACCAGCAACTCAAACTATGCAGGCTACACCTTC.